The 19 T cell receptor beta chains below were found in one sample sequenced in a study of beta chain features in type 1 diabetes (dated by TCRdb to 2017 to 2018). The library relied on the immunoSEQ multiplex PCR assay. The entire amount of isolated RNA was reverse transcribed using the High Capacity cDNA Reverse Transcription Kit, so the sequenced TCRB transcripts were expressed ones. TCRdb provides this immuneACCESS table in a form limited to in-frame rearrangements. Some clones are lacking; in checked studies, under half of them reflect an unresolved V gene, and why the rest are absent is not known. Here the sample has roughly 340,000 clones; less than 15% occur a single time. The top ten constitute roughly 0.015% of the sample. For these TCRs, the target antigens are not known. General study outcomes and caveats: A moderate but significant shortening of TCRB CDR3 length was observed in type 1 diabetes patients in all four CD4+ subsets.

Sequenced input: naive CD4+ T cells from blood. Taken with the paper, the label for cell subset or site translates to: true naive CD4+ T cells. The source is a woman under 30 with type 1 diabetes.

This clone was counted between two and nine times. The V gene is TRBV7-9, the J gene TRBJ1-1; TRBD1 might be the D (6 bases). There are 13 residues in the CDR3. Trimming pared 6 bases from V and 1 base from J, leaving 9 bases between. Germline V CDR1 and CDR2: SEHNR, FQNEAQ (reference sequence). CDR3 in amino acids: CASRLGGNTEAFF. DNA of the CDR3: TGTGCCAGCAGGCTAGGGGGGAACACTGAAGCTTTCTTT. Full variable domain (remainder filled in from reference TRBV7-9 and TRBJ1-1): DTGVSQNPRHKITKRGQNVTFRCDPISEHNRLYWYRQTLGQGPEFLTYFQNEAQLEKSRLLSDRFSAERPKGSFSTLEIQRTEQGDSAMYLCASRLGGNTEAFFGQGTRLTVV.

This sequence joins TRBV2 and TRBJ2-1; 7 nucleotides align to TRBD1. The CDR3 extends over 13 amino acids. The V and J ends lost 4 bases and 9 bases, in that order; junction bases with no gene match: 6. Looked up from germline, CDR1 is SNHLY and CDR2 is FYNNEI. The CDR3 loop is CASSGEGAGEQFF. In DNA form, the CDR3 reads TGTGCCAGCAGTGGCGAGGGGGCCGGTGAGCAGTTCTTC.

The V call is TRBV4-2, the J call TRBJ1-1; a possible D gene is TRBD1 (6 bases). V shed 5 bases and J shed 0 bases, with 16 bases lying between them. Germline CDR1 reads LGHNA; CDR2 reads YNFKEQ. The CDR3 is 16 amino acids. This chain's CDR3 is CASSGWDTYMNTEAFF. CDR3 coding DNA: TGTGCCAGCAGCGGATGGGACACGTACATGAACACTGAAGCTTTCTTT.

The CDR3 nucleotides are TGTGCCTGGAGTTCTCACAGGGCTACTGAAGCTTTCTTT. Protein: CAWSSHRATEAFF. The V and J genes are TRBV30 and TRBJ1-1; the D gene is possibly TRBD1 (6 bases). The germline V gene has CDR1 GTSNPN and CDR2 SVGIG (reference sequence). V lost 2 bases and J lost 5, with 12 bases in between. The CDR3 has 13 amino acids.

The gene calls are TRBV10-2 and TRBJ2-5, with 7 bases fitting TRBD2. Germline-derived CDR1 and CDR2 are WSHSY and SAAADI. The J segment lost 4 bases and the V segment lost 6 bases, leaving 8 bases of the junction unmatched. The CDR3 length is 14 residues. This chain's CDR3 is CASSATIAGETQYF. In nucleotides, the CDR3 is TGCGCCAGCAGCGCTACTATAGCGGGAGAGACCCAGTACTTC.

In its sample, this clone was seen a few times. The chain employs TRBV30 and TRBJ2-7, with 10 bases that match TRBD1. Germline V gene lookup returns CDR1 GTSNPN and CDR2 SVGIG (reference sequence). This CDR3 is 14 amino acids long. Unmatched junction bases numbered 3, after V lost 1 base and J lost 3 bases. The CDR3, as DNA: TGTGCCTGGAGTGAGGGACAGGGGTACTACGAGCAGTACTTC. It yields the protein CAWSEGQGYYEQYF.

A few counts support this clone. The CDR3 sequence is CAWSVRGPVSQPQHF. Written as DNA, the CDR3 is TGTGCCTGGAGTGTAAGAGGCCCGGTCAGTCAGCCCCAGCATTTT. The chain carries TRBV30 and TRBJ1-5; unclear D gene. The CDR3 contains 15 residues. Germline loops: CDR1 GTSNPN, CDR2 SVGIG (reference sequence). V lost 0 bases and J lost 6, with 15 bases in between.

The V call is TRBV9, the J call TRBJ1-1; the match to TRBD1 covers 7 bases. V gave up 4 bases and J gave up 3 bases; unmatched junction bases: 9. CDR3 size: 15 residues. Per the germline V gene, CDR1 is SGDLS and CDR2 is YYNGEE. CDR3 DNA sequence: TGTGCCAGCAGCACAACCGACAGGGTTTACACTGAAGCTTTCTTT. It encodes CASSTTDRVYTEAFF.

A few counts support this clone. The junction does not match germline at one end; this may be a read error. This chain joins TRBV29-1 and TRBJ1-4; D might be TRBD1 (5 bases). Germline V gene sequence: CDR1 SQVTM, CDR2 ANQGSEA. The CDR3 contains 10 residues. Here the CDR3 DNA reads TGTTTGGGGGGTAGGGAAAAACTGTTTTTT. Amino acids: CLGGREKLFF.

A few counts support this clone. The rearrangement joins TRBV6-6 to TRBJ2-5; TRBD1 aligns across 9 bases. The CDR3 is made up of 15 amino acids. Trimming cost V 6 bases and J 4 bases; bases outside gene matches: 9. CDR1 and CDR2 from the germline V gene are MNHNY and SVGAGI (reference sequence). The CDR3 spells CASSPPGQGLETQYF. The CDR3 bases are TGTGCCAGCAGCCCCCCGGGACAGGGTTTAGAGACCCAGTACTTC.

V gene TRBV11-2 combines with J gene TRBJ2-3, with unresolved D. The CDR3 totals 16 residues. Germline V lookup: CDR1 SGHAT, CDR2 FQNNGV. Trimming removed 5 bases from V and 3 bases from J, with 18 bases in between. The CDR3 sequence is CASSPPTPQWTDTQYF. The CDR3 DNA follows: TGTGCCAGCAGCCCCCCTACCCCCCAATGGACAGATACGCAGTATTTT. The complete variable domain, with remaining parts taken from reference TRBV11-2 and TRBJ2-3, reads EAGVAQSPRYKIIEKRQSVAFWCNPISGHATLYWYQQILGQGPKLLIQFQNNGVVDDSQLPKDRFSAERLKGVDSTLKIQPAKLEDSAVYLCASSPPTPQWTDTQYFGPGTRLTVL.

This clone was recorded a few times. V and J are TRBV25-1 and TRBJ2-2, with 11 bases matching TRBD1. The CDR3 contains 15 residues. Germline V gene data show CDR1 as MGHDK and CDR2 as SYGVNS. The junction had 5 bases not matched to a gene; V was cut back by 7 bases and J by 4 bases. CDR3 nucleotide sequence: TGTGCCAGCACCCGGGACAGGGGGGGCACCGGGGAGCTGTTTTTT. Its translation: CASTRDRGGTGELFF. The complete variable domain, with remaining parts taken from reference TRBV25-1 and TRBJ2-2, reads EADIYQTPRYLVIGTGKKITLECSQTMGHDKMYWYQQDPGMELHLIHYSYGVNSTEKGDLSSESTVSRIRTEHFPLTLESARPSHTSQYLCASTRDRGGTGELFFGEGSRLTVL.

The V and J genes are TRBV27 and TRBJ2-5; TRBD2 aligns across 13 bases. The CDR3 is 16 amino acids. Per the germline V gene, CDR1 is MNHEY and CDR2 is SMNVEV (reference sequence). Trimming cost V 5 bases and J 1 base; bases outside gene matches: 4. The chain's CDR3 is CASSPGLAGVQETQYF. The CDR3 DNA sequence: TGTGCCAGCAGTCCCGGACTAGCGGGAGTCCAAGAGACCCAGTACTTC.

The chain employs TRBV7-9 and TRBJ2-2; unclear D gene. Germline V lookup: CDR1 SEHNR, CDR2 FQNEAQ (reference sequence). V was clipped by 4 bases and J by 8 bases, with 8 bases between them. The length of the CDR3 is 12 residues. As DNA, the CDR3 is TGTGCCAGCAGCTCCAAGACAGGGGAGCTGTTTTTT. This codes for CASSSKTGELFF. Filled out from reference TRBV7-9 and TRBJ2-2, the complete variable domain reads DTGVSQNPRHKITKRGQNVTFRCDPISEHNRLYWYRQTLGQGPEFLTYFQNEAQLEKSRLLSDRFSAERPKGSFSTLEIQRTEQGDSAMYLCASSSKTGELFFGEGSRLTVL.

The J gene is TRBJ1-5, the V gene TRBV28; no definite D call. CDR3 length equals 15 residues. Germline V gives CDR1 MDHEN, CDR2 SYDVKM. Trimming cost V 2 bases and J 6 bases, with 14 bases left between them. CDR3 sequence: CASSLGPGLGQPQHF. CDR3 sequence (DNA): TGTGCCAGCAGTTTAGGTCCAGGTTTGGGTCAGCCCCAGCATTTT.

This clone was counted only a few times. V usage is TRBV30 and J usage is TRBJ1-2; 8 nucleotides align to TRBD1. The CDR3 covers 13 residues. In germline, CDR1 is GTSNPN, CDR2 SVGIG (reference sequence). V lost 5 bases to trimming and J lost 8 bases; unmatched junction nucleotides: 10. Here the CDR3 reads CAWPGQGIRGYTF. The CDR3 coding sequence is TGTGCCTGGCCAGGACAGGGAATAAGGGGCTACACCTTC.

The chain has TRBV28 and TRBJ2-7, with 9 bases aligning to TRBD2. V lost 3 bases to trimming and J lost 0 bases; unmatched junction nucleotides: 3. The CDR3 covers 15 residues. Germline CDR1 is MDHEN and CDR2 is SYDVKM. CDR3 in DNA: TGTGCCAGCAGTTTCGGCGGGAGGGCCTCCTACGAGCAGTACTTC. Amino acids: CASSFGGRASYEQYF.

The V gene is TRBV2, the J gene TRBJ2-5, with a weak D call TRBD1 (5 bases). V lost 2 bases to trimming and J lost 4 bases, with 11 bases between them. Germline V CDR1 and CDR2: SNHLY, FYNNEI. The length of the CDR3 is 14 residues. The chain's CDR3 is CASSENLQGETQYF. The DNA for the CDR3 is TGTGCCAGCAGTGAAAATTTGCAGGGAGAGACCCAGTACTTC. Using reference TRBV2 and TRBJ2-5 for the parts outside the CDR3, the full variable domain is EPEVTQTPSHQVTQMGQEVILRCVPISNHLYFYWYRQILGQKVEFLVSFYNNEISEKSEIFDDQFSVERPDGSNFTLKIRSTKLEDSAMYFCASSENLQGETQYFGPGTRLLVL.

J is TRBJ2-1 and V is TRBV5-1, with TRBD1 matching 7 bases. The V segment lost 4 bases and the J segment 0 bases; nucleotides outside the gene matches: 4. The CDR3 runs 15 residues. Germline loops: CDR1 SGHRS, CDR2 YFSETQ. The CDR3 sequence: CASSQGTASYNEQFF. The CDR3, as DNA: TGCGCCAGCAGCCAAGGGACAGCCTCCTACAATGAGCAGTTCTTC.